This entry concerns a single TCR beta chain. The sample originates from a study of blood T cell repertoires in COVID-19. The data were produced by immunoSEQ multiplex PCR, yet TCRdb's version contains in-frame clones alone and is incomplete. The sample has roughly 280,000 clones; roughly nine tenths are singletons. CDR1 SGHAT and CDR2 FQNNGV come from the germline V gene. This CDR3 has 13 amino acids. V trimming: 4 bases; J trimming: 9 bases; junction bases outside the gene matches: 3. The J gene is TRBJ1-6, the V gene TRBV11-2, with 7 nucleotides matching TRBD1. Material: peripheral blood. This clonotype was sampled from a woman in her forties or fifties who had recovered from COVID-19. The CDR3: CASSSTGTSPLHF. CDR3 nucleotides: TGTGCCAGCAGCTCGACAGGGACTTCACCCCTCCACTTT.